This T cell receptor beta chain was recovered during a study of cytomegalovirus exposure and HLA in healthy donors. On the study more broadly: Across more than 350 genotyped donors, 81% landed in the Caucasian-associated ancestry cluster.

Notes on this clone: Its antigen is not known.

This CDR3 comprises 16 residues. In germline, CDR1 is SEHNR, CDR2 FQNEAQ (reference sequence). Trimming took off 4 bases at V and 0 bases at J, with 10 bases between the two ends. The PCR used 60 Vbeta and 13 Jbeta primers. Data came from immunoSEQ multiplex PCR; TCRdb stores just in-frame clones and leaves some out. This sample yields approximately 160,000 clones, of which roughly three quarters are seen a single time; about 3.4% belongs to the top ten. Study-wide results and caveats: Reports indicated that the classifier achieved high specificity and sensitivity in diagnosing cytomegalovirus status. About 87% or about 30% of the time was how often most TCR beta V segments were productive, according to an earlier analysis.

This receptor was obtained from a woman in her forties or fifties in good health and CMV-seropositive. This chain links TRBV7-9 with TRBJ2-6; a weak D match, TRBD1 (6 bases). Sample: PBMCs. As DNA, the CDR3 is TGTGCCAGCAGCTCCGGGACATCCTCTGGGGCCAACGTCCTGACTTTC. Amino acid sequence: CASSSGTSSGANVLTF. Full variable domain (rest looked up from reference TRBV7-9 and TRBJ2-6): DTGVSQNPRHKITKRGQNVTFRCDPISEHNRLYWYRQTLGQGPEFLTYFQNEAQLEKSRLLSDRFSAERPKGSFSTLEIQRTEQGDSAMYLCASSSGTSSGANVLTFGAGSRLTVL.